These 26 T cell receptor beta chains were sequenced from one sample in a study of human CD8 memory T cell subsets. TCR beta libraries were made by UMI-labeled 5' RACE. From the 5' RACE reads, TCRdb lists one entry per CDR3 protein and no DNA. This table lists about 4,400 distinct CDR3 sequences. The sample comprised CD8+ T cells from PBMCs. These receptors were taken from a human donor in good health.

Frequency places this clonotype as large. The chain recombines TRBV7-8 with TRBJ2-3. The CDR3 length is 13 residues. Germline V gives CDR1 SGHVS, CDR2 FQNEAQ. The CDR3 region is CASSSHRTDTQYF.

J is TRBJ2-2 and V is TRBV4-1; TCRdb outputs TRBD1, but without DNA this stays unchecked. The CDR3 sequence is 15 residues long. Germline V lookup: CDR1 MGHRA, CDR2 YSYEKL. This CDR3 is CASSQGQENTGELFF.

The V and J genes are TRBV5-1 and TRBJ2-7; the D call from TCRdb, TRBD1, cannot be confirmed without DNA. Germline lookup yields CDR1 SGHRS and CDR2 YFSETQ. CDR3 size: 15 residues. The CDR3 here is CASSFRQGNSYEQYF. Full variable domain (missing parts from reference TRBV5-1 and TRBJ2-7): KAGVTQTPRYLIKTRGQQVTLSCSPISGHRSVSWYQQTPGQGLQFLFEYFSETQRNKGNFPGRFSGRQFSNSRSEMNVSTLELGDSALYLCASSFRQGNSYEQYFGPGTRLTVT.

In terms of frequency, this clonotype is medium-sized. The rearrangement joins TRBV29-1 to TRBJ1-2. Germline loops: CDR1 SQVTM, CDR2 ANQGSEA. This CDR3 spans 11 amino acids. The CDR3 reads CIARIRSGYTF.

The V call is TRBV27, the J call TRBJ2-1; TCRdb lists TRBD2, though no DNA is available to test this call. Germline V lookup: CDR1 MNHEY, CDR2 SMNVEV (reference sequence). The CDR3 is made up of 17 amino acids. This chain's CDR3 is CASSPILADPGIDEQFF.

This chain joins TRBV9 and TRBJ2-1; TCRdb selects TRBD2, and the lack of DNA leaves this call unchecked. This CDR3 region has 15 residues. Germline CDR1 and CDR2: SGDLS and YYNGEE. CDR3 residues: CASSVSWAGYNEQFF.

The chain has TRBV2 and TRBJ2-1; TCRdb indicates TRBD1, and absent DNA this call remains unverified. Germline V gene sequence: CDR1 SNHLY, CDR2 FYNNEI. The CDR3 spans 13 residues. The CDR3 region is CASSGTGGNEQFF.

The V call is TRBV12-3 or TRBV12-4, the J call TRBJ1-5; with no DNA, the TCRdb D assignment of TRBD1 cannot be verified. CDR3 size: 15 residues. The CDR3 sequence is CASRTDRVLHQPQHF.

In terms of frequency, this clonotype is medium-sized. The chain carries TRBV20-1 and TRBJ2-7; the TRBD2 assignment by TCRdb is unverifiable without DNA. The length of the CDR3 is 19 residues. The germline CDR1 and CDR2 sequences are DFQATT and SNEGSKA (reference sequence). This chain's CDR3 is CSARVGSGLAGRHSYEQYF.

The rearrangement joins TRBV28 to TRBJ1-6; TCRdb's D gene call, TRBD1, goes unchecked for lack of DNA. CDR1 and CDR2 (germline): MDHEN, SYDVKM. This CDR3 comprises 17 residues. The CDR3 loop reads CASSLWPRDRSYSPLHF.

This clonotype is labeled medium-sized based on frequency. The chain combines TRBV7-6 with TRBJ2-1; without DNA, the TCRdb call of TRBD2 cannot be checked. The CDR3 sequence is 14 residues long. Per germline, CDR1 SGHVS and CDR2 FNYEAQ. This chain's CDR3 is CASSLRLAGAEQFF. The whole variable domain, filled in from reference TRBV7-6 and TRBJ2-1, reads GAGVSQSPRYKVTKRGQDVALRCDPISGHVSLYWYRQALGQGPEFLTYFNYEAQQDKSGLPNDRFSAERPEGSISTLTIQRTEQRDSAMYRCASSLRLAGAEQFFGPGTRLTVL.

This chain's CDR3 is CSAGGDGSEQYF. The chain links TRBV29-1 to TRBJ2-7; TCRdb proposes TRBD1, but this gene call is untestable without DNA. The CDR3 is 12 amino acids. Per the germline V gene, CDR1 is SQVTM and CDR2 is ANQGSEA.

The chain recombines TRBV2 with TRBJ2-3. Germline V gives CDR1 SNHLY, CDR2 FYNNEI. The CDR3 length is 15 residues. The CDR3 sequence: CASSGAGAGTDTQYF.

The CDR3 sequence is CASSGVSMDNEQFF. The chain is built from TRBV9 and TRBJ2-1. Germline values: CDR1 SGDLS, CDR2 YYNGEE. The CDR3 sequence is 14 residues long.

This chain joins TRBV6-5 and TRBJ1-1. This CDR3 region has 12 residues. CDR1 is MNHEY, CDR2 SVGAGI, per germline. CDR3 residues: CASSRVNAEAFF.

The CDR3 is CSAREGRSPYEQYF. This sequence joins TRBV20-1 and TRBJ2-7; TCRdb outputs TRBD2, but without DNA this stays unchecked. The length of the CDR3 is 14 residues. Looked up from germline, CDR1 is DFQATT and CDR2 is SNEGSKA (reference sequence).

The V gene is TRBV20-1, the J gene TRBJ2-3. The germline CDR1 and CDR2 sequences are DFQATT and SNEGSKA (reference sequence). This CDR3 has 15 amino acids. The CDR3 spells CSARVDLGVEDTQYF.

CDR3 sequence: CASSRRGLAQYF. V and J are TRBV18 and TRBJ2-3; the D call of TRBD1 rests on TCRdb alone, since no DNA is present to check it. CDR1 is KGHSH and CDR2 is LQKENI in the germline V gene. This CDR3 region has 12 residues. Looking up the rest from reference TRBV18 and TRBJ2-3 gives the full variable domain: NAGVMQNPRHLVRRRGQEARLRCSPMKGHSHVYWYRQLPEEGLKFMVYLQKENIIDESGMPKERFSAEFPKEGPSILRIQQVVRGDSAAYFCASSRRGLAQYFGPGTRLTVL.

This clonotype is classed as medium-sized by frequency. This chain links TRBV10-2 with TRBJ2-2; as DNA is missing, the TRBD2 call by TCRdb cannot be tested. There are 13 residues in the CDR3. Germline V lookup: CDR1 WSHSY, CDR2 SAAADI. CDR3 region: CASSERESGELFF.

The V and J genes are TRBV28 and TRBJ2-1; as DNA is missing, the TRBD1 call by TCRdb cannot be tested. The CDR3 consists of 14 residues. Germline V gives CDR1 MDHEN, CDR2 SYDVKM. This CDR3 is CASRPGQGYNEQFF.

The CDR3 sequence is CASSVPGAYEQYF. V is TRBV10-2 and J is TRBJ2-7; TCRdb gives TRBD1 as the D gene, but with no DNA this cannot be confirmed. Germline loops: CDR1 WSHSY, CDR2 SAAADI. The CDR3 is made up of 13 amino acids.

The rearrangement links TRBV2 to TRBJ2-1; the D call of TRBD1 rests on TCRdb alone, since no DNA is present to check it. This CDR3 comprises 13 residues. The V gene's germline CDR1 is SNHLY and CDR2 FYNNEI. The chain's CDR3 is CASSRTGGNEQFF.

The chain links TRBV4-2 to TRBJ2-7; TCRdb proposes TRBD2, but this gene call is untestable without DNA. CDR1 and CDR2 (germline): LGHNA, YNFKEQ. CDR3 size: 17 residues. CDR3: CASSQEGSGSPTYEQYF.

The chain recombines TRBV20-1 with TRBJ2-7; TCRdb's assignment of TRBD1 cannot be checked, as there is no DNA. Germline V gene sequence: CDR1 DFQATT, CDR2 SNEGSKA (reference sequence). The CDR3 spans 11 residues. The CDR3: CSVIRDYEQYF.

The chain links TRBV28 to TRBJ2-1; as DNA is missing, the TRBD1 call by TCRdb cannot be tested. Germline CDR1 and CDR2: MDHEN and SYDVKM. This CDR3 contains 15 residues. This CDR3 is CATDPGTGDYNEQFF.

This CDR3 is CASSQGGQVQETQYF. The chain recombines TRBV4-1 with TRBJ2-5; TCRdb's D call of TRBD2 is untestable without DNA. CDR3 length: 15 residues. Germline CDR1 is MGHRA and CDR2 is YSYEKL.